The 18 T cell receptor beta chains below all came from one sample that was sequenced in a study of blood T cell repertoires in COVID-19. Only in-frame clones appear in the TCRdb table, and some are missing; sequencing was by immunoSEQ multiplex PCR. The sample includes hundreds of thousands of clones, over 75% of them seen just once. The specimen sequenced was PBMCs or T cells enriched from blood (not recorded which). These receptors came from a man aged 18 to 29 who had recovered from COVID-19.

The chain links TRBV6-4 to TRBJ2-3, with 7 nucleotides matching TRBD2. The V segment lost 0 bases and the J segment 0 bases; nucleotides outside the gene matches: 6. CDR1 and CDR2 (germline): MRHNA, SNTAGT. The CDR3 length is 17 residues. The chain's CDR3 is CASSDSWGGSSTDTQYF. The CDR3 DNA follows: TGTGCCAGCAGTGACTCGTGGGGGGGAAGTAGCACAGATACGCAGTATTTT.

This clone is a singleton in its sample. The V call is TRBV10-3, the J call TRBJ2-2; 12 bases fit TRBD1. CDR3 size: 19 residues. V gave up 3 bases and J gave up 1 base; unmatched junction bases: 9. CDR1 ENHRY and CDR2 SYGVKD come from the germline V gene. The CDR3 sequence: CAISDIWDRGRRNTGELFF. In nucleotides, the CDR3 is TGTGCCATCAGTGATATATGGGACAGGGGGCGGAGGAACACCGGGGAGCTGTTTTTT.

In its sample, this clone was seen once. V and J are TRBV6-4 and TRBJ2-3, with 15 positions matching TRBD2. V gave up 2 bases and J gave up 5 bases; unmatched junction bases: 11. Germline-derived CDR1 and CDR2 are MRHNA and SNTAGT. CDR3 size: 19 residues. CDR3 residues: CASSDKERTSGGAVDTQYF. The CDR3 DNA follows: TGTGCCAGCAGTGACAAGGAGCGGACTAGCGGGGGGGCTGTAGATACGCAGTATTTT.

The genes are TRBV28 and TRBJ2-1, with TRBD1 identical over 7 bases. The CDR3 runs to 15 residues. The germline V gene encodes CDR1 MDHEN and CDR2 SYDVKM. V shed 6 bases, J shed 2 bases, and the junction held 7 bases outside the gene matches. The CDR3 DNA reads TGTGCCAGCAGCTCCGGACAGGACACCTACAATGAGCAGTTCTTC. Amino acids: CASSSGQDTYNEQFF.

The rearrangement joins TRBV15 to TRBJ2-4, with D possibly matching TRBD2 (6 bases). Germline V gives CDR1 LNHNV, CDR2 YYDKDF (reference sequence). The V and J ends lost 6 bases and 0 bases respectively, with 24 bases between them. The CDR3 length is 19 residues. CDR3 amino acids: CATRTYGTPLDIAKNIQYF. The CDR3 region has the DNA TGTGCCACCAGGACTTACGGGACTCCGTTAGACATAGCCAAAAACATTCAGTACTTC.

The sample holds one count of this clone. The chain couples TRBV2 to TRBJ1-6; TRBD1 might be the D (6 bases). The CDR3 extends over 17 amino acids. V gave up 5 bases and J gave up 5 bases, with 19 bases separating them. Germline CDR1 and CDR2: SNHLY and FYNNEI. In DNA form, the CDR3 reads TGTGCCAGCAGTCGACAGGCGCCAACCCTAAATAATTCACCCCTCCACTTT. Translation: CASSRQAPTLNNSPLHF.

This rearrangement joins TRBV18 to TRBJ2-1; unclear D gene. Trimming took off 0 bases at V and 6 bases at J, with 6 bases between the two ends. The CDR3 is made up of 13 amino acids. Germline assignment: CDR1 KGHSH and CDR2 LQKENI. The chain's CDR3 is CASSPPASNEQFF. CDR3 DNA: TGTGCCAGCTCACCACCGGCTAGCAATGAGCAGTTCTTC.

The chain uses TRBV19 and TRBJ2-6; D uncertain. This CDR3 has 15 residues. V was pared by 1 base and J by 2 bases, with 6 bases between. From germline, CDR1 is LNHDA and CDR2 SQIVND (reference sequence). CDR3 loop: CASSIGQAGANVLTF. As DNA, the CDR3 is TGTGCCAGTAGTATAGGGCAGGCTGGGGCCAACGTCCTGACTTTC. Full variable domain (remainder filled in from reference TRBV19 and TRBJ2-6): DGGITQSPKYLFRKEGQNVTLSCEQNLNHDAMYWYRQDPGQGLRLIYYSQIVNDFQKGDIAEGYSVSREKKESFPLTVTSAQKNPTAFYLCASSIGQAGANVLTFGAGSRLTVL.

The chain has TRBV25-1 and TRBJ2-5; D is perhaps TRBD2 (5 bases). The CDR3 totals 13 residues. Trimming took 4 bases from V and 4 from J, leaving 10 bases between them. The V gene's germline CDR1 is MGHDK and CDR2 SYGVNS. This chain's CDR3 is CASSGGWRETQYF. CDR3 nucleotide sequence: TGTGCCAGCAGTGGCGGGTGGAGAGAGACCCAGTACTTC.

The chain recombines TRBV9 with TRBJ2-7, with TRBD2 as a possible D gene (5 bases). V lost 2 bases, J lost 2 bases, and 11 bases lay in between. The CDR3 is 14 amino acids. CDR1 and CDR2 (germline): SGDLS, YYNGEE. The CDR3 nucleotides are TGTGCCAGCAGCGTCAGCGGTATCCCCTACGAGCAGTACTTC. Translation: CASSVSGIPYEQYF.

This rearrangement joins TRBV6-2 or TRBV6-3 to TRBJ2-7; 10 bases agree with TRBD1. The CDR3 is 15 amino acids. Germline V lookup: CDR1 MNHEY, CDR2 SVGEGT. V gave up 2 bases and J gave up 4 bases; unmatched junction bases: 5. The CDR3 DNA sequence: TGTGCCAGCAGTTACGGGGGACAGGGGCTTTACGAGCAGTACTTC. Translation: CASSYGGQGLYEQYF.

The chain couples TRBV19 to TRBJ2-7; D may be TRBD1 (5 bases). The CDR3 sequence is 13 residues long. Per germline, CDR1 LNHDA and CDR2 SQIVND (reference sequence). V lost 6 bases and J lost 4, with 13 bases in between. CDR3 in DNA: TGTGCCAGTAGCGAAGGGGCAGCTTACGAGCAGTACTTC. It specifies CASSEGAAYEQYF.

The V gene is TRBV9, the J gene TRBJ2-2; 8 nucleotides match TRBD2. This CDR3 spans 17 amino acids. V shed 4 bases and J 4 bases; nucleotides not matched to a gene: 12. Germline CDR1 and CDR2: SGDLS and YYNGEE. Here the CDR3 reads CASSPHSGGVSTGELFF. The CDR3 coding sequence is TGTGCCAGCAGCCCCCATTCGGGGGGGGTAAGCACCGGGGAGCTGTTTTTT.

This chain joins TRBV27 and TRBJ1-5; no clear D gene. V was clipped by 5 bases and J by 5 bases, with 10 bases between them. CDR1 MNHEY and CDR2 SMNVEV come from the germline V gene (reference sequence). The CDR3 runs 13 residues. This CDR3 reads CASSPEADQPQHF. In DNA form, the CDR3 reads TGTGCCAGCAGTCCCGAGGCTGATCAGCCCCAGCATTTT.

The V call is TRBV6-2 or TRBV6-3, the J call TRBJ2-3; D is uncertain. Trimming left V 6 bases short and J 3 bases short, with 10 bases between. Looked up from germline, CDR1 is MNHEY and CDR2 is SVGEGT. The CDR3 sequence is 13 residues long. In DNA, the CDR3 is TGTGCCAGCAGCCCCGGTCGGACAGATACGCAGTATTTT. Its translation: CASSPGRTDTQYF.

This clone was seen only once. The V and J genes are TRBV12-3 or TRBV12-4 and TRBJ1-5, with a weak D call TRBD1 (6 bases). The CDR3 runs to 12 residues. Trimming cost V 3 bases and J 12 bases, with 12 bases left between them. The CDR3 loop reads CASSFGGPIQHF. Here the CDR3 DNA reads TGTGCCAGCAGTTTTGGGGGCCCCATCCAGCATTTT.

The chain couples TRBV28 to TRBJ2-7, with D possibly being TRBD2 (5 bases). CDR1 and CDR2 from the germline V gene are MDHEN and SYDVKM. The V end lost 7 bases, the J end lost 1 base, and 23 bases lay between the germline ends. The CDR3 sequence is 17 residues long. CDR3 DNA sequence: TGTGCCAGCACCTCGTTTAGGCGCCGGGGTTTATCCTACGAGCAGTACTTC. The encoded protein is CASTSFRRRGLSYEQYF. The full variable domain, rest sourced from reference TRBV28 and TRBJ2-7, is DVKVTQSSRYLVKRTGEKVFLECVQDMDHENMFWYRQDPGLGLRLIYFSYDVKMKEKGDIPEGYSVSREKKERFSLILESASTNQTSMYLCASTSFRRRGLSYEQYFGPGTRLTVT.

The V and J genes are TRBV15 and TRBJ1-4; D uncertain. Trimming stripped 0 bases from V and 8 bases from J, with 13 bases between. From germline, CDR1 is LNHNV and CDR2 YYDKDF (reference sequence). This CDR3 comprises 15 residues. Here the CDR3 reads CATSRDAGAGEKLFF. The DNA for the CDR3 is TGTGCCACCAGCAGAGATGCAGGTGCGGGGGAAAAACTGTTTTTT. The variable domain in full, with the rest retrieved from reference TRBV15 and TRBJ1-4, is DAMVIQNPRYQVTQFGKPVTLSCSQTLNHNVMYWYQQKSSQAPKLLFHYYDKDFNNEADTPDNFQSRRPNTSFCFLDIRSPGLGDTAMYLCATSRDAGAGEKLFFGSGTQLSVL.